The 12 T cell receptor beta chains presented below share a single source sample, sequenced in a study of cytomegalovirus exposure and HLA in healthy donors. Data came from immunoSEQ multiplex PCR; TCRdb stores just in-frame clones and leaves some out. The table lists 55,000 to 75,000 clones, roughly 94% of them singletons, with about 7% in the top ten. Sequenced sample: PBMCs. These receptors originate from a woman aged 18-30 years in good health and CMV-seropositive.

This rearrangement joins TRBV7-3 to TRBJ1-1; 7 bases map to TRBD1. CDR1 and CDR2 from the germline V gene are SGHTA and FQGTGA. The CDR3 loop spans 13 amino acids. The J segment lost 11 bases and the V segment lost 6 bases, leaving 12 bases of the junction unmatched. CDR3 in DNA: TGTGCCAGCAGTTACCGGGACAGCATAACTGCTTTCTTT. The encoded protein is CASSYRDSITAFF.

V gene TRBV19 combines with J gene TRBJ2-1, with D perhaps matching TRBD1 (6 bases). Looked up from germline, CDR1 is LNHDA and CDR2 is SQIVND (reference sequence). The CDR3 extends over 14 amino acids. V lost 7 bases, J lost 4 bases, and 14 bases lay in between. This CDR3 reads CASNTGSPYNEQFF. The DNA for the CDR3 is TGTGCCAGTAATACAGGGAGCCCTTACAATGAGCAGTTCTTC. Together with reference TRBV19 and TRBJ2-1, the CDR3 gives the full variable domain: DGGITQSPKYLFRKEGQNVTLSCEQNLNHDAMYWYRQDPGQGLRLIYYSQIVNDFQKGDIAEGYSVSREKKESFPLTVTSAQKNPTAFYLCASNTGSPYNEQFFGPGTRLTVL.

The V call is TRBV7-3, the J call TRBJ2-3; TRBD2 matches at 8 bases. From germline, CDR1 is SGHTA and CDR2 FQGTGA. J gave up 0 bases and V 6 bases, and 5 bases lay outside the gene matches. The CDR3 runs 15 residues. CDR3 protein: CASSLQRGSTDTQYF. The CDR3 DNA is TGTGCCAGCAGTCTCCAGCGGGGGAGCACAGATACGCAGTATTTT.

This chain links TRBV6-1 with TRBJ1-1; the D gene is possibly TRBD1 (6 bases). V was pared by 8 bases and J by 5 bases, with 15 bases between. Germline CDR1 MNHNS, CDR2 SASEGT. This CDR3 is built from 13 residues. CDR3 sequence (DNA): TGTGCCAGCTCTGGGGGCGCGAGGACTGAAGCTTTCTTT. Its translation: CASSGGARTEAFF.

The chain recombines TRBV15 with TRBJ1-5; 8 nucleotides agree with TRBD1. This CDR3 comprises 13 residues. Germline V gene sequence: CDR1 LNHNV, CDR2 YYDKDF (reference sequence). J gave up 7 bases and V 2 bases, and 1 base lay outside the gene matches. The CDR3 coding sequence is TGTGCCACCAGCAGAAGACAGGGGCAGCCCCAGCATTTT. Amino acids: CATSRRQGQPQHF.

This chain connects TRBV10-1 to TRBJ2-1; TRBD2 agrees at 8 bases. The CDR3 spans 16 residues. V shed 0 bases, J shed 7 bases, and the junction held 8 bases outside the gene matches. Germline V gene sequence: CDR1 WNHNN, CDR2 SYGVQD (reference sequence). The CDR3 coding sequence is TGCGCCAGCAGTGAGTCAAGGGCGGGAGGACGGAATGAGCAGTTCTTC. Protein sequence: CASSESRAGGRNEQFF.

The genes are TRBV5-1 and TRBJ2-1, with D perhaps matching TRBD1 (7 bases). The V and J ends lost 4 bases and 2 bases respectively, with 13 bases between them. Germline-derived CDR1 and CDR2 are SGHRS and YFSETQ. This CDR3 contains 15 residues. CDR3 nucleotides: TGCGCCAGCAGCCTCCCAGGGGGGACCTACAATGAGCAGTTCTTC. As protein: CASSLPGGTYNEQFF.

The chain's CDR3 is CASKEGNQPQHF. Written as DNA, the CDR3 is TGTGCCAGCAAAGAGGGCAATCAGCCCCAGCATTTT. This chain uses TRBV6-6 with TRBJ1-5; D gene unclear. The CDR3 runs to 12 residues. V was pared by 7 bases and J by 2 bases, with 6 bases between. Germline CDR1 reads MNHNY; CDR2 reads SVGAGI (reference sequence).

This chain links TRBV10-3 with TRBJ1-2; D may be TRBD1 (5 bases). Germline V gene sequence: CDR1 ENHRY, CDR2 SYGVKD. Between the trimmed V and J ends, which lost 7 bases and 4 bases, there was a span of 13 bases. The CDR3 extends over 13 amino acids. The CDR3 protein is CAITDLGGYGYTF. CDR3 nucleotides: TGTGCCATCACGGACCTCGGGGGCTATGGCTACACCTTC.

This clone was seen a single time. This chain joins TRBV5-1 and TRBJ2-5; 7 positions agree with TRBD2. The CDR3 consists of 13 residues. Germline V CDR1 and CDR2: SGHRS, YFSETQ. With 7 bases clipped from V and 2 bases from J, the junction kept 5 bases outside the gene matches. The CDR3 sequence: CASARGEQETQYF. The CDR3 nucleotides are TGCGCCAGCGCTCGGGGGGAACAAGAGACCCAGTACTTC.

The chain recombines TRBV30 with TRBJ2-6, with D perhaps TRBD1 (7 bases). The CDR3 is 18 residues long. The V end lost 1 base, the J end lost 0 bases, and 16 bases lay between the germline ends. Germline values: CDR1 GTSNPN, CDR2 SVGIG (reference sequence). The chain's CDR3 is CAWSASPGGSSGANVLTF. DNA for the CDR3: TGTGCCTGGAGTGCTTCCCCAGGGGGGAGCTCTGGGGCCAACGTCCTGACTTTC.

The CDR3 reads CASTIQGMDRTEAFF. The CDR3 nucleotides read TGCGCCAGCACCATACAGGGCATGGATAGGACTGAAGCTTTCTTT. V gene TRBV5-1 combines with J gene TRBJ1-1, with D possibly being TRBD1 (6 bases). Germline V CDR1 and CDR2: SGHRS, YFSETQ. The CDR3 length is 15 residues. V lost 6 bases and J 5 bases, leaving 20 bases between the germline ends.